Reported below is one T cell receptor (beta chain). In the source study's methods: By means of reference gene primer amplification, nucleated cell counts were estimated. This table comes from immunoSEQ multiplex PCR, and its TCRdb copy is limited to in-frame clones, with some not included. V, J and clone size are those of that table, while D and trimming were read from the DNA. The table lists 300,000 to 350,000 clones, 80% to 90% of them singletons. V was pared by 6 bases and J by 2 bases, with 10 bases between. The CDR3 spans 13 residues. Symptom resolution, clearance, or two negative PCRs marked donors in Cohort 3 as recovered. This entry comes from a study of blood T cell repertoires in COVID-19.

This clonotype was obtained from a young man who had recovered from COVID-19. This sequence joins TRBV23-1 and TRBJ1-1; D remains ambiguous. TRBV23-1 is an open reading frame, and its role is uncertain. What was sequenced was PBMCs or T cells enriched from blood (not recorded which). The DNA for the CDR3 is TGCGCCAGCAGCCACACAGATAACACTGAAGCTTTCTTT. This sequence encodes CASSHTDNTEAFF.